Listed below are T cell receptor beta chains from one sample, sequenced in a study of T cell clones after liver transplantation. The method was immunoSEQ multiplex PCR; TCRdb's version includes in-frame clones alone and lacks a portion of them. This sample has tens of thousands of clones, with approximately 80% found just once. Specimen: CD4+ T cells from blood, collected 12 months after liver transplant. The origin of the receptors is a human patient who received a liver transplant. Some T cells may originate from the graft donor. Each CDR3 is given with its conserved first and last residue.

CDR3aa	v_gene
CASSQQDRENTEAFF	TRBV4-1
CASSEGNRGPVGYTF	TRBV2
CASSPAGGYGYTF	TRBV6-1
CASSLEDTFSYEQYF	TRBV5-1
CASSLQGFGETQYF	TRBV11-2
CASSLGTGLNTEAFF	TRBV9
CASSQVDLVANTEAFF	TRBV4-1
CASSPSSGRETQYF	TRBV7-2
CASSSGGRDTEAFF	TRBV28
CASMAANTGELFF	TRBV28
CASSPFLTDTQYF	TRBV19
CASSLGSGGSSYNEQFF	TRBV4-2
CASSLAGQGGQPQHF	TRBV7-6
CASSQSPGTAAYEQYF	TRBV4-1
CASSLEDLYNEQFF	TRBV11-2
CASSSSSTGTNTEAFF	TRBV6-9
CASSLVDRANTEAFF	TRBV7-2
CASSLTDTQYF	TRBV28
CASSPSTTGELFF	TRBV18
CSVEGGTLYEQYF	TRBV29-1
CASSKRYDEKLFF	TRBV6-1
CASSLNRAKETQYF	TRBV5-1
CASRQGKGNQPQHF	TRBV23-1
CASSQDWGNQPQHF	TRBV2
CASSQQPGGEKETQYF	TRBV4-1
CASSHPSGRALRTETQYF	TRBV4-1
CASSLDPGSGANVLTF	TRBV5-4
CASTLQVLRNQETQYF	TRBV7-2
CASRPTSGRSSEQFF	TRBV28
CATGQGRKNTIYF	TRBV2
CASSVRTGSNQPQHF	TRBV19
CSVVGARMNTEAFF	TRBV29-1
CASSSGGEGTYEQYF	TRBV5-1
CASSPDSRHEQYF	TRBV2
CSANSDTFRTF	TRBV20-1
CSFLGETQYF	TRBV20-1
CASSIMAGDKQPQHF	TRBV19
CASSPGQGSYGYTF	TRBV28
CASSRNSIGLAGEYF	TRBV6-5
CASSPRETSGSYNEQFF	TRBV18